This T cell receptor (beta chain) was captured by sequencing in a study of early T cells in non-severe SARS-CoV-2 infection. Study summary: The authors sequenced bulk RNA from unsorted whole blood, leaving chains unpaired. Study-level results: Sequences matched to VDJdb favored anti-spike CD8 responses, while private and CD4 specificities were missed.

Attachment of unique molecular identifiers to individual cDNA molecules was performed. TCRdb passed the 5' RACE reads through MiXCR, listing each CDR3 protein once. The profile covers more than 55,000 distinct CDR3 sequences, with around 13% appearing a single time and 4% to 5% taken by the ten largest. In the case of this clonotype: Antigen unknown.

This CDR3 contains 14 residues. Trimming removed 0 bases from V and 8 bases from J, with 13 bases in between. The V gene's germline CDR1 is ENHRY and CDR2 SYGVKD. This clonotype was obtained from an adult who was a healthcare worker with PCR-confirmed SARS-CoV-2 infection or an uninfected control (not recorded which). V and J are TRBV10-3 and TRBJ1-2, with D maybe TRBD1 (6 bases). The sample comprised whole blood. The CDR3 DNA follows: TGTGCCATCAGTGAGTCTTCGCCAGGGGCGGGCTACACCTTC. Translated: CAISESSPGAGYTF.